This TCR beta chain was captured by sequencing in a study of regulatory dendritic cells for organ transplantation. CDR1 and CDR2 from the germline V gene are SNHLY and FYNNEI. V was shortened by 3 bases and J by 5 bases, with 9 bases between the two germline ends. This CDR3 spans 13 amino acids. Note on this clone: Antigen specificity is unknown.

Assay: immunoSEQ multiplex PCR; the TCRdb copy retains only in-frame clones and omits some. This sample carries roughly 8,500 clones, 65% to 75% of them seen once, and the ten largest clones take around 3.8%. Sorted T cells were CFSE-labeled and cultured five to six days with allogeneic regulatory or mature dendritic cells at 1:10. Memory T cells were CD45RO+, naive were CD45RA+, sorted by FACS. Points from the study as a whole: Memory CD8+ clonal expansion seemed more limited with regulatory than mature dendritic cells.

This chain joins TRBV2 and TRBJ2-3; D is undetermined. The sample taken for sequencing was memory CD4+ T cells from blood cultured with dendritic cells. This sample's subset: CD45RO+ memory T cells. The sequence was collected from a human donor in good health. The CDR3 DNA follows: TGTGCCAGCAGTGAGTCAGACAAAGATACGCAGTATTTT. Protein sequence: CASSESDKDTQYF.